This T cell receptor beta chain was observed in a study of blood T cell repertoires in COVID-19. The overall study: Specimens from acute and convalescent COVID-19 originated in the United States, Italy and Spain. PBMCs, B-cell-depleted T cells, or T cells were the source of the cDNA or gDNA that made up the material.

The authors' processing: Amplified reference gene primers provided the basis for estimating nucleated cell counts. Sequenced by immunoSEQ multiplex PCR; TCRdb stores in-frame clones only, minus some. V and J calls and clone size follow that table, whereas D and trimming were derived from the DNA. Of 200,000 to 250,000 clones in the sample, 80% to 85% were seen once. Per the germline V gene, CDR1 is GTSNPN and CDR2 is SVGIG (reference sequence). This CDR3 has 17 amino acids. V shed 5 bases and J shed 4 bases, with 23 bases lying between them. V is TRBV30 and J is TRBJ2-2, with D maybe TRBD2 (7 bases). The sequence was collected from a woman aged 25-40 years who had recovered from COVID-19. Sequenced material: peripheral blood. CDR3 sequence (DNA): TGTGCCTGGTCTTTTTTAGGGGGGGGGCGCGCCACCGGGGAGCTGTTTTTT. Translation: CAWSFLGGGRATGELFF.